This T cell receptor (beta chain) originates from a study of PD-1 blockade in classical Hodgkin lymphoma. Brentuximab vedotin exposure varied, and every patient relapsed after autologous stem cell transplantation. Per germline, CDR1 SGHNT and CDR2 YYREEE (reference sequence). Between the trimmed V and J ends, which lost 2 bases and 6 bases, there was a span of 11 bases. This CDR3 spans 13 amino acids. TCRdb's copy holds only in-frame clones and misses some; the assay was immunoSEQ multiplex PCR. The repertoire holds about 110,000 clones, with roughly nine tenths as singletons. The clonotype originates from a human donor with classical Hodgkin lymphoma. The material sequenced was peripheral blood mononuclear cells (PBMCs), taken before the second cycle of nivolumab. The chain carries TRBV5-4 and TRBJ1-1, with D unclear. The CDR3, as DNA: TGTGCCAGCAGCTTAGAATCAGCCCCTGAAGCTTTCTTT. Residues: CASSLESAPEAFF.